Shown below are 6 T cell receptor beta chains from a single sample sequenced in a study of blood T cell repertoires in COVID-19. The repertoire was sequenced with immunoSEQ multiplex PCR; TCRdb's copy has only in-frame clones and lacks some. The table records 300,000 to 450,000 clones, roughly 86% of them present only once. The sequenced sample was PBMCs or T cells enriched from blood (not recorded which). Source of these receptors: a man aged 30 to 45 who had recovered from COVID-19.

V usage is TRBV5-8 and J usage is TRBJ1-2; 8 bases fit TRBD1. CDR1 is SGHTS, CDR2 YDEGEE, per germline. With 2 bases clipped from V and 0 bases from J, the junction kept 3 bases outside the gene matches. This CDR3 contains 15 residues. This CDR3 reads CASSFRDRPNYGYTF. CDR3 nucleotides: TGTGCCAGCAGCTTCCGGGACAGGCCTAACTATGGCTACACCTTC.

This chain joins TRBV7-9 and TRBJ2-6, with a tentative D call TRBD1 (6 bases). The CDR3 consists of 16 residues. Germline CDR1 and CDR2: SEHNR and FQNEAQ (reference sequence). The germline V and J ends were trimmed by 1 base and 2 bases, with 9 bases remaining between them. CDR3 DNA: TGTGCCAGCAGCTTAGGCACAGGGACTGGGGCCAACGTCCTGACTTTC. This encodes CASSLGTGTGANVLTF.

V and J are TRBV7-3 and TRBJ2-1; 10 positions agree with TRBD2. The length of the CDR3 is 15 residues. V dropped 5 bases and J dropped 2; count of bases not matched to a gene: 3. Germline V gene sequence: CDR1 SGHTA, CDR2 FQGTGA. CDR3 coding DNA: TGTGCCAGCAGCAAGAGCGGGGGGGCCTACAATGAGCAGTTCTTC. It yields the protein CASSKSGGAYNEQFF. The full variable domain, rest sourced from reference TRBV7-3 and TRBJ2-1, is GAGVSQTPSNKVTEKGKYVELRCDPISGHTALYWYRQSLGQGPEFLIYFQGTGAADDSGLPNDRFFAVRPEGSVSTLKIQRTERGDSAVYLCASSKSGGAYNEQFFGPGTRLTVL.

The V call is TRBV4-1, the J call TRBJ2-1; TRBD2 matches at 9 bases. Germline V gives CDR1 MGHRA, CDR2 YSYEKL. V shed 1 base, J shed 3 bases, and the junction held 10 bases outside the gene matches. The CDR3 length is 18 residues. CDR3 nucleotide sequence: TGCGCCAGCAGCCAAGGGCGCCTCCGCGGGGGGGACTACAATGAGCAGTTCTTC. Its protein product is CASSQGRLRGGDYNEQFF.

The chain employs TRBV30 and TRBJ2-7; tentatively, D is TRBD2 (6 bases). V gave up 7 bases and J gave up 2 bases, with 9 bases separating them. Germline CDR1 and CDR2: GTSNPN and SVGIG (reference sequence). This CDR3 comprises 11 residues. The CDR3 here is CASGLAYEQYF. In DNA form, the CDR3 reads TGTGCCTCGGGACTCGCCTACGAGCAGTACTTC.

V is TRBV4-1 and J is TRBJ1-1; TRBD1 might be the D (5 bases). The CDR3 is made up of 14 amino acids. Per the germline V gene, CDR1 is MGHRA and CDR2 is YSYEKL. V gave up 5 bases and J gave up 3 bases, with 13 bases separating them. In DNA, the CDR3 is TGCGCCAGCAGCTACGCCGGGGGTGACACTGAAGCTTTCTTT. Residues: CASSYAGGDTEAFF.